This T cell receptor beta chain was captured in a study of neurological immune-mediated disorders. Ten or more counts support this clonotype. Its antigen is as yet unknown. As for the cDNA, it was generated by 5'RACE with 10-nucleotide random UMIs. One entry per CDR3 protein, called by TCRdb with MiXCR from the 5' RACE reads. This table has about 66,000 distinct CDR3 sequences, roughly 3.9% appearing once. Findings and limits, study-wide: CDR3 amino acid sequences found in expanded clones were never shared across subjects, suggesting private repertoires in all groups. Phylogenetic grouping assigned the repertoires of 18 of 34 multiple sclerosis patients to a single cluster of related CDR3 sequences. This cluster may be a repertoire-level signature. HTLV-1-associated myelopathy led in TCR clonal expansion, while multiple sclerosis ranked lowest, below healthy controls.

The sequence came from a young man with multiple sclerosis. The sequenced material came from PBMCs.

The CDR3 nucleotides are TGTGCCAGCAGCCCCCCAGCCGGTAGAGGCACAGATACGCAGTATTTT. Residues: CASSPPAGRGTDTQYF. The chain links TRBV7-9 to TRBJ2-3; D uncertain. The V end lost 5 bases, the J end lost 1 base, and 16 bases lay between the germline ends. CDR1 is SEHNR and CDR2 is FQNEAQ in the germline V gene (reference sequence). The CDR3 consists of 16 residues.